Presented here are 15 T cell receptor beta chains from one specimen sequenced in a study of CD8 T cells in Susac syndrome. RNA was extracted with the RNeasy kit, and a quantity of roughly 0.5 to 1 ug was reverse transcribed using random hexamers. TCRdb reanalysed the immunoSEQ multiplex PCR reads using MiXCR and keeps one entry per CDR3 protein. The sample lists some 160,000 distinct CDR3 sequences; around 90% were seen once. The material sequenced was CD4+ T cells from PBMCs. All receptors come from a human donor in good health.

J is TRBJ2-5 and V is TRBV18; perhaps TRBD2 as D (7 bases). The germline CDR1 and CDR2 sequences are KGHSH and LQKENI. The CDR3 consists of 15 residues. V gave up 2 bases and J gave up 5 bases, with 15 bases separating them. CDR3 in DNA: TGTGCCAGCTCACCAACCGGGGGGCGCTCGGAGACCCAGTACTTC. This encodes CASSPTGGRSETQYF.

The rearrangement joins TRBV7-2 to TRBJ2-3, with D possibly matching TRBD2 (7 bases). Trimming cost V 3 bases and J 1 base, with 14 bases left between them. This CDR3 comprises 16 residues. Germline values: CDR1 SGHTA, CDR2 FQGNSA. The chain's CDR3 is CASSFKGGVGTDTQYF. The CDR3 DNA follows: TGTGCCAGCAGCTTCAAGGGGGGGGTCGGCACAGATACGCAGTATTTT.

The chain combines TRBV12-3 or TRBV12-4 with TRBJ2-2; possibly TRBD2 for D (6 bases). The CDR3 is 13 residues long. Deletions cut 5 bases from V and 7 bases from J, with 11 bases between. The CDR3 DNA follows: TGTGCCAGCAGTCCTCGGGAGAACGGGGAGCTGTTTTTT. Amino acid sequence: CASSPRENGELFF.

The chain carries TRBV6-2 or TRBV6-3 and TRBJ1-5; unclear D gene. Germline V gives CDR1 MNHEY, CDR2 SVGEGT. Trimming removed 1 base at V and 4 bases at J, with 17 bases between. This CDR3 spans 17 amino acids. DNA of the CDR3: TGTGCCAGCAGTTACTTGAGAGGAGGGAAACCAAATCAGCCCCAGCATTTT. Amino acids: CASSYLRGGKPNQPQHF.

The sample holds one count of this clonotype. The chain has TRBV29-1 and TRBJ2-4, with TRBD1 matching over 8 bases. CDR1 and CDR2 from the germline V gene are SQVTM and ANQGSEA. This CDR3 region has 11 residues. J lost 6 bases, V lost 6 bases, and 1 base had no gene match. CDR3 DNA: TGCAGCGTCGGACAGGGAAACATTCAGTACTTC. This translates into CSVGQGNIQYF.

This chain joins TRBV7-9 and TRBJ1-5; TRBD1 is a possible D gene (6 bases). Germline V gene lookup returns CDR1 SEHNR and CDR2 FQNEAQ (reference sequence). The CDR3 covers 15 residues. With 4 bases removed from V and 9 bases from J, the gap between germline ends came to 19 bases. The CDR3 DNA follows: TGTGCCAGCAGCTCCTCGGGGGGCATCCATCCGCCCCAGCATTTT. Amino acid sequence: CASSSSGGIHPPQHF.

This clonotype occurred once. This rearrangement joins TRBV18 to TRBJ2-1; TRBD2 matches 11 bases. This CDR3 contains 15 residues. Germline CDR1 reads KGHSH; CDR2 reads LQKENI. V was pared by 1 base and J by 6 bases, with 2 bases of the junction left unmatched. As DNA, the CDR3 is TGTGCCAGCTCACCACTCACTAGCGGGGGCAATGAGCAGTTCTTC. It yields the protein CASSPLTSGGNEQFF.

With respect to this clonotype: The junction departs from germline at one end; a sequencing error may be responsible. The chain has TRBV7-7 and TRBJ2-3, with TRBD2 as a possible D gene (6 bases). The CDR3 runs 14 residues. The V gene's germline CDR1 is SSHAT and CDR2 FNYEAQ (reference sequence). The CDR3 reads CASSLGGTTDTQYF. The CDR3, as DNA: TGTGCTAGCAGCTTAGGCGGGACTACAGATACGCAGTATTTT.

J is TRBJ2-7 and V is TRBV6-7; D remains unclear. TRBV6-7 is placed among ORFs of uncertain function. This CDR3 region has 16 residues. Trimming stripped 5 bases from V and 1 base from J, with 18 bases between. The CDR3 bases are TGTGCCAGCAGTCCCTCCCCCGGAAGTCGGTCCTACGAGCAGTACTTC. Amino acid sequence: CASSPSPGSRSYEQYF.

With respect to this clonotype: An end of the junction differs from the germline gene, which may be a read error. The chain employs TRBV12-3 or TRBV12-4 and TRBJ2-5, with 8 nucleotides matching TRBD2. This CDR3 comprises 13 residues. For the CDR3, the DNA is TGTGCCAGCAGGTTAGCGGGGTCAGAGACCCAGTACTTC. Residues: CASRLAGSETQYF.

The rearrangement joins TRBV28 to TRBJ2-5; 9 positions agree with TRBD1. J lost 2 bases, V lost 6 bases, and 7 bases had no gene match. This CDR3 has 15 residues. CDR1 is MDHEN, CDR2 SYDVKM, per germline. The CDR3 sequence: CASSPSGTGQETQYF. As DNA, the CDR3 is TGTGCCAGCAGCCCCTCCGGGACAGGGCAAGAGACCCAGTACTTC. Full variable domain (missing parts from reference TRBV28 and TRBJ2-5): DVKVTQSSRYLVKRTGEKVFLECVQDMDHENMFWYRQDPGLGLRLIYFSYDVKMKEKGDIPEGYSVSREKKERFSLILESASTNQTSMYLCASSPSGTGQETQYFGPGTRLLVL.

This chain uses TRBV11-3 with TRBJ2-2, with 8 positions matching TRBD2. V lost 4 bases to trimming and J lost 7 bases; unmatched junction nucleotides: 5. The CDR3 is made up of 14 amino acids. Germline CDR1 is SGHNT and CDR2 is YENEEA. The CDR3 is CASSSGGASGELFF. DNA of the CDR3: TGTGCCAGCAGCTCCGGGGGGGCCAGCGGGGAGCTGTTTTTT.

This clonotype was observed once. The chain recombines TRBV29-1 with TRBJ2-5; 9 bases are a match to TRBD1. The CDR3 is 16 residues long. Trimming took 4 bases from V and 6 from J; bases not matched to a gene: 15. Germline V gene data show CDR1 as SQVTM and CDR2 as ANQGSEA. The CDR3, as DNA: TGCAGCGTTGGGGGCGCCCGGACAGGGGCAGGGAAGACCCAGTACTTC. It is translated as CSVGGARTGAGKTQYF. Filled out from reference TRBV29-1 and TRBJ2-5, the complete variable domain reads SAVISQKPSRDICQRGTSLTIQCQVDSQVTMMFWYRQQPGQSLTLIATANQGSEATYESGFVIDKFPISRPNLTFSTLTVSNMSPEDSSIYLCSVGGARTGAGKTQYFGPGTRLLVL.

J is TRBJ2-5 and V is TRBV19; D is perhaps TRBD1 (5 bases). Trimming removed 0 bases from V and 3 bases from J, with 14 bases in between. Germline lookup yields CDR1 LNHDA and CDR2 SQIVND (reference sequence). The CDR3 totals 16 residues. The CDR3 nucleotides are TGTGCCAGTAGTATAGATCTATGGGGCCGCGAAGAGACCCAGTACTTC. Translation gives CASSIDLWGREETQYF.

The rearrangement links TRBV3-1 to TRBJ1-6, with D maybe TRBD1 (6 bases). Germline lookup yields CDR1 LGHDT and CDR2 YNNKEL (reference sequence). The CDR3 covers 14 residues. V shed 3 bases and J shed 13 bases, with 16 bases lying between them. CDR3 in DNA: TGTGCCAGCAGCCATACAGGGACCCTGAGTCCCCTCCACTTT. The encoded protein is CASSHTGTLSPLHF.